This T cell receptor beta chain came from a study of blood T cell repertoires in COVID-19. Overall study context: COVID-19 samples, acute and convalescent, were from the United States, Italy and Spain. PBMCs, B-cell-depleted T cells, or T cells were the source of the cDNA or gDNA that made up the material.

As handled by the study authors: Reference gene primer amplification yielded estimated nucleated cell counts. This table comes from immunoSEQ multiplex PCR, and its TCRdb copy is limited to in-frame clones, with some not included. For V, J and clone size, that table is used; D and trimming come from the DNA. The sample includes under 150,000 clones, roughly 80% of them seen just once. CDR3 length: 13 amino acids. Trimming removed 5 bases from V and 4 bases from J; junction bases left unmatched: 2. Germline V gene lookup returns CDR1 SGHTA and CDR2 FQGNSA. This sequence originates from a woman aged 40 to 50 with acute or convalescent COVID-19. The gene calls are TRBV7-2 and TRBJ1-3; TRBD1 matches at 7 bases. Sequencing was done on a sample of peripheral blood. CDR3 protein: CASSVRGGNTIYF. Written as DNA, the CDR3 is TGTGCCAGCAGCGTCAGGGGGGGAAACACCATATATTTT.